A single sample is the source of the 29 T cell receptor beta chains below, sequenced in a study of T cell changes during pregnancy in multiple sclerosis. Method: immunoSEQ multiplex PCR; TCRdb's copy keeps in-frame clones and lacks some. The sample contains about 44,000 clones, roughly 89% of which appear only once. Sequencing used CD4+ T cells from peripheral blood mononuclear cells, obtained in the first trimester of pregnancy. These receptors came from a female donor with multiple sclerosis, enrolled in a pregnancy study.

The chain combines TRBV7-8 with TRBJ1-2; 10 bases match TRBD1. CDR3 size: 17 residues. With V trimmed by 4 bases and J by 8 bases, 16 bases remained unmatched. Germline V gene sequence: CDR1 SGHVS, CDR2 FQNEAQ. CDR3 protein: CASSSPVGTGAGMGYTF. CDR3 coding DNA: TGTGCCAGCAGCTCACCGGTCGGGACAGGGGCAGGAATGGGCTACACCTTC. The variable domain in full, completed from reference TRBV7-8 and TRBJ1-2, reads GAGVSQSPRYKVAKRGQDVALRCDPISGHVSLFWYQQALGQGPEFLTYFQNEAQLDKSGLPSDRFFAERPEGSVSTLKIQRTQQEDSAVYLCASSSPVGTGAGMGYTFGSGTRLTVV.

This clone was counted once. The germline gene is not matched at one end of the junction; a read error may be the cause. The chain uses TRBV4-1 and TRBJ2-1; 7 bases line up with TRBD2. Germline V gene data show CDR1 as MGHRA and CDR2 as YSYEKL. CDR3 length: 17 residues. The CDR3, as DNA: TGCGCCAGCAGCCAAGATATAGGAGCGGGGCCCTATAATGAGCAGTTCTTC. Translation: CASSQDIGAGPYNEQFF.

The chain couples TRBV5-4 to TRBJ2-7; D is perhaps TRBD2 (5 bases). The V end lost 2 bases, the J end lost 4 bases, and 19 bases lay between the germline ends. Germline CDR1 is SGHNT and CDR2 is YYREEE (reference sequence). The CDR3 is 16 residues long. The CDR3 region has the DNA TGTGCCAGCAGCTTTCAAATGGTGGGAGAACGGTACGAGCAGTACTTC. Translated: CASSFQMVGERYEQYF.

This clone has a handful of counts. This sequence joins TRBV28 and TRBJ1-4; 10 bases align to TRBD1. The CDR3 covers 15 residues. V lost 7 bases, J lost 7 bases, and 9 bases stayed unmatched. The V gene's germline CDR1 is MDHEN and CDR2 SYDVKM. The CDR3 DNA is TGTGCCAGCACCCTAAGCGGGACAGGGGCTGAAAAACTGTTTTTT. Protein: CASTLSGTGAEKLFF. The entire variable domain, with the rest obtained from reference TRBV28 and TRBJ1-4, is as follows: DVKVTQSSRYLVKRTGEKVFLECVQDMDHENMFWYRQDPGLGLRLIYFSYDVKMKEKGDIPEGYSVSREKKERFSLILESASTNQTSMYLCASTLSGTGAEKLFFGSGTQLSVL.

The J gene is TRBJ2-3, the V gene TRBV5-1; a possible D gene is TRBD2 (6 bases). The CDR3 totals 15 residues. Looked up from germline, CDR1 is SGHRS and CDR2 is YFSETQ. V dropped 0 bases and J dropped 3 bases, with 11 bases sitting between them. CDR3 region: CASSLDGSGTDTQYF. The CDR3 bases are TGCGCCAGCAGCTTGGACGGGAGTGGGACAGATACGCAGTATTTT.

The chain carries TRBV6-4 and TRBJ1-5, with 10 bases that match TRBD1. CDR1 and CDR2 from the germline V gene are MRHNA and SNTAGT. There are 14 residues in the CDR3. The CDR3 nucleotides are TGTACCATAGCGGGACAGGGGATTGGTCAGCCCCAGCATTTT. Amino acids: CTIAGQGIGQPQHF.

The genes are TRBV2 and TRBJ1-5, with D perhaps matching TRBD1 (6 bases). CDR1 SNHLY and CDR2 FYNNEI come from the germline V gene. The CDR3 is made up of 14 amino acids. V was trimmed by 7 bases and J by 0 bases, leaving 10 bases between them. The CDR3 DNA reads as TGTGCCAGCATGGGACATACTAGCAATCAGCCCCAGCATTTT. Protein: CASMGHTSNQPQHF.

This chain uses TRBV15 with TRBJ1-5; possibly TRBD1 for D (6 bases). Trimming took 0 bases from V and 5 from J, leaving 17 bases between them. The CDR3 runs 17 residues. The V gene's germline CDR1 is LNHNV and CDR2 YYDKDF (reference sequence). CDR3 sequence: CATSRELVQGADQPQHF. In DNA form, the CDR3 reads TGTGCCACCAGCAGAGAATTAGTACAGGGAGCGGATCAGCCCCAGCATTTT.

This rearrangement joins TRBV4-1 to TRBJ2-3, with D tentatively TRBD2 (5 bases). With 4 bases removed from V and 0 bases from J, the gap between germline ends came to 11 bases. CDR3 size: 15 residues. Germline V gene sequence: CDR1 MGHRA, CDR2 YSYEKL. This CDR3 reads CASSLDYTSTDTQYF. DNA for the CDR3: TGCGCCAGCAGCCTCGACTATACTAGCACAGATACGCAGTATTTT.

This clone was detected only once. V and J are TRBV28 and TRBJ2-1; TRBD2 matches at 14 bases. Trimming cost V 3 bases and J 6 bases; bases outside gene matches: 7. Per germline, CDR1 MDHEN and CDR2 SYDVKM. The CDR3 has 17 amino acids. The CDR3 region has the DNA TGTGCCAGCAGTTTCGGAACGGGACTAGCGGGAGTCAATGAGCAGTTCTTC. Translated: CASSFGTGLAGVNEQFF.

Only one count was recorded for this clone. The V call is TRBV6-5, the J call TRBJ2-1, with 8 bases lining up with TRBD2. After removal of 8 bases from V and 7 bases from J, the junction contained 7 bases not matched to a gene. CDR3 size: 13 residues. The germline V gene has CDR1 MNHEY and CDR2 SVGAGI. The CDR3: CASQSGSPNEQFF. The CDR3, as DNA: TGTGCCAGCCAAAGCGGGAGTCCAAATGAGCAGTTCTTC.

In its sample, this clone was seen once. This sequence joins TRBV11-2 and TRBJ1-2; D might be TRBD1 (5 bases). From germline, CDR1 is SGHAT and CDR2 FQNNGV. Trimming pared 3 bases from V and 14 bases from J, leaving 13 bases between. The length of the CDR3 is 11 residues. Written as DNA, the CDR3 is TGTGCCAGCAGCTTCCAAGGGGTTCGGACCTTC. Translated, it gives CASSFQGVRTF.

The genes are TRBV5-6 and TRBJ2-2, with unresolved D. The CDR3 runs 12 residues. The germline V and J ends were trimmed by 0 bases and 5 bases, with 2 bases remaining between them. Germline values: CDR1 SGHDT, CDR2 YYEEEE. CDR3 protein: CASSLATGELFF. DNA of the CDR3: TGTGCCAGCAGCTTGGCTACCGGGGAGCTGTTTTTT. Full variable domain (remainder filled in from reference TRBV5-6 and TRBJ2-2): DAGVTQSPTHLIKTRGQQVTLRCSPKSGHDTVSWYQQALGQGPQFIFQYYEEEERQRGNFPDRFSGHQFPNYSSELNVNALLLGDSALYLCASSLATGELFFGEGSRLTVL.

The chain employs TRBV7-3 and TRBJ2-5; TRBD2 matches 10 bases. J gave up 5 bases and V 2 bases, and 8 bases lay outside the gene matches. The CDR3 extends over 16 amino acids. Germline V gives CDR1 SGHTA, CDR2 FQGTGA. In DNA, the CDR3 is TGTGCCAGCAGCTTAGAGCCTAGCGGGAGCCGGGAGACCCAGTACTTC. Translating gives CASSLEPSGSRETQYF.

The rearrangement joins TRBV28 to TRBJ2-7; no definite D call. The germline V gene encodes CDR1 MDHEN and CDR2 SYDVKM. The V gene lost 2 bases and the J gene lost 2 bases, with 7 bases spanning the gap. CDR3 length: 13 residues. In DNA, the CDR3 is TGTGCCAGCAGTTTAACGGTCCCCTACGAGCAGTACTTC. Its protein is CASSLTVPYEQYF.

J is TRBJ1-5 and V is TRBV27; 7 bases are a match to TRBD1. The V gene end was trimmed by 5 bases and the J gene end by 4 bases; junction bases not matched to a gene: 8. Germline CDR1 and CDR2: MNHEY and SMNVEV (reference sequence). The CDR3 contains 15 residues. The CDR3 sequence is CASSQRRGNNQPQHF. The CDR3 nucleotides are TGTGCCAGCAGTCAACGCAGGGGGAATAATCAGCCCCAGCATTTT.

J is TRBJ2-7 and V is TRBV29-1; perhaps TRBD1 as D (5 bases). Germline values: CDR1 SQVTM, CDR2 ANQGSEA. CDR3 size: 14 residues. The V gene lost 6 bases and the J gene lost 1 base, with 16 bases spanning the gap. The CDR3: CSVGHLVGSYEQYF. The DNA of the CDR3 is TGCAGCGTGGGGCATTTAGTCGGATCCTACGAGCAGTACTTC.

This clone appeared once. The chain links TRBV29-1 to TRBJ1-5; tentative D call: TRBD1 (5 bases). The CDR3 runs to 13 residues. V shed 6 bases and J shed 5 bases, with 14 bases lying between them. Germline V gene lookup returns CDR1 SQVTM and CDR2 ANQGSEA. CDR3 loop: CSVGTGPHQPQHF. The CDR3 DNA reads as TGCAGCGTCGGAACAGGTCCCCATCAGCCCCAGCATTTT.

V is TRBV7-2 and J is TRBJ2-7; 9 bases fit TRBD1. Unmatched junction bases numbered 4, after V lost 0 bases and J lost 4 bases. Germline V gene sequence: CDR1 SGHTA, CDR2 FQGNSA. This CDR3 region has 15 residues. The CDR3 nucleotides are TGTGCCAGCAGCTTAGCAGGGACAGGGAAATACGAGCAGTACTTC. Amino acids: CASSLAGTGKYEQYF.

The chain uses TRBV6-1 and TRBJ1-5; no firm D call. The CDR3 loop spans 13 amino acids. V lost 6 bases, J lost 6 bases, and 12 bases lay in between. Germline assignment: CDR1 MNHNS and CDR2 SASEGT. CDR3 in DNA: TGTGCCAGCAGCCACCCGGGTTTTCAGCCCCAGCATTTT. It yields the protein CASSHPGFQPQHF.

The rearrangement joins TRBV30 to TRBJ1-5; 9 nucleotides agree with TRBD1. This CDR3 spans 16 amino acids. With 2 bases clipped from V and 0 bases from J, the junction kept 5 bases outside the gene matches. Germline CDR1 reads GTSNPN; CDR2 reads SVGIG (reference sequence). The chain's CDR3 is CAWSTGTGLSNQPQHF. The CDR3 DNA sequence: TGTGCCTGGAGTACTGGGACAGGGCTTAGCAATCAGCCCCAGCATTTT.

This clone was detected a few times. The CDR3 sequence is CASSSGTYGYTF. CDR3 sequence (DNA): TGCGCCAGCAGCAGCGGGACGTATGGCTACACCTTC. The J gene is TRBJ1-2, the V gene TRBV5-1, with D perhaps matching TRBD1 (5 bases). V was cut by 4 bases and J by 5 bases, with 9 bases left in between. The germline gives CDR1 SGHRS, CDR2 YFSETQ. The CDR3 is 12 amino acids.

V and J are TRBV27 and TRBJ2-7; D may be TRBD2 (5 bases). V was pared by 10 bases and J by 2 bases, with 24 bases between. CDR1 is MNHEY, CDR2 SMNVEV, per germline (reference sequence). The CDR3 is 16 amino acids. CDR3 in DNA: TGTGCCATCGAGGGTACAGAAAGGCCACTACCCTACGAGCAGTACTTC. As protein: CAIEGTERPLPYEQYF.

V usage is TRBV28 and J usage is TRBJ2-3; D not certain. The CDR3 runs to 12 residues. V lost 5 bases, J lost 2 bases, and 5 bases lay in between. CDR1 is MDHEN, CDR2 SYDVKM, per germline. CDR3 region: CASSPYTDTQYF. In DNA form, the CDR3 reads TGTGCCAGCAGTCCTTACACAGATACGCAGTATTTT.

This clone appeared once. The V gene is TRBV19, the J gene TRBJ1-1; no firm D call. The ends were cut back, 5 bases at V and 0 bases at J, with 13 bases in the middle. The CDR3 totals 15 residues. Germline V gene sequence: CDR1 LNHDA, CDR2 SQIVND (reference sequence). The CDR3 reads CASSPLQNMNTEAFF. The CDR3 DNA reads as TGTGCCAGTAGTCCCTTACAGAATATGAACACTGAAGCTTTCTTT.

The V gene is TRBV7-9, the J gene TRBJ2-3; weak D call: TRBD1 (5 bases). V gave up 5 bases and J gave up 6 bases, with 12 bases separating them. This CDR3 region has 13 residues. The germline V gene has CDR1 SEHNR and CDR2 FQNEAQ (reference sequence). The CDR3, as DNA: TGTGCCAGCAGCCGAGTAGGGGCCGATACGCAGTATTTT. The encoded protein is CASSRVGADTQYF.

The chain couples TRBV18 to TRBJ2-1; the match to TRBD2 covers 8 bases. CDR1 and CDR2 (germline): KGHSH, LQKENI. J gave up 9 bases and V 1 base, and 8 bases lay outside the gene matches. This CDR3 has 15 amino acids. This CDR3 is CASSPRSGSKSEQFF. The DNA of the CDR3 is TGTGCCAGCTCACCACGAAGCGGGAGCAAAAGTGAGCAGTTCTTC.

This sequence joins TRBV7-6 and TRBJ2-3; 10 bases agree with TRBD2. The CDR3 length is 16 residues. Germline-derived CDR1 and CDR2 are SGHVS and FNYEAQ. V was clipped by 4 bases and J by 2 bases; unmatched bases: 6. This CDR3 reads CASSSTSGLITDTQYF. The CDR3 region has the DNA TGTGCCAGCAGCTCGACTAGCGGGCTAATCACAGATACGCAGTATTTT.

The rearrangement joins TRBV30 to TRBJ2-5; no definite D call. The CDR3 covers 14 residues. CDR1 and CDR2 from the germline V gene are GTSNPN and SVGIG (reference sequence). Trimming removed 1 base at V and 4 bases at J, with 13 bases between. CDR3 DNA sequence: TGTGCCTGGAGTGCCTCAGGCAGTCTAGAGACCCAGTACTTC. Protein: CAWSASGSLETQYF.